This record looks at one TCR beta chain sequence and its context. Its antigen is as yet unknown. The data originate from a study of cytomegalovirus exposure and HLA in healthy donors. Data came from immunoSEQ multiplex PCR; TCRdb stores just in-frame clones and leaves some out. This repertoire shows around 250,000 clones, around 91% found once; its top ten account for 0.37%. Study outcomes and limitations: The listing of 150 to 200 TCR beta chains classed them as cytomegalovirus-associated. High sensitivity and specificity were reportedly achieved when the classifier diagnosed cytomegalovirus status.

The CDR3 spans 14 residues. The trim removed 4 bases at V and 4 bases at J, leaving 2 bases unmatched. Looked up from germline, CDR1 is SNHLY and CDR2 is FYNNEI. This chain joins TRBV2 and TRBJ2-1, with 9 bases lining up with TRBD1. The receptor was derived from a woman aged 18-29 years in good health and CMV-seronegative. The specimen sequenced was PBMCs. Here the CDR3 DNA reads TGTGCCAGCAGTGGACAGGGGGGGTACAATGAGCAGTTCTTC. Translated: CASSGQGGYNEQFF.